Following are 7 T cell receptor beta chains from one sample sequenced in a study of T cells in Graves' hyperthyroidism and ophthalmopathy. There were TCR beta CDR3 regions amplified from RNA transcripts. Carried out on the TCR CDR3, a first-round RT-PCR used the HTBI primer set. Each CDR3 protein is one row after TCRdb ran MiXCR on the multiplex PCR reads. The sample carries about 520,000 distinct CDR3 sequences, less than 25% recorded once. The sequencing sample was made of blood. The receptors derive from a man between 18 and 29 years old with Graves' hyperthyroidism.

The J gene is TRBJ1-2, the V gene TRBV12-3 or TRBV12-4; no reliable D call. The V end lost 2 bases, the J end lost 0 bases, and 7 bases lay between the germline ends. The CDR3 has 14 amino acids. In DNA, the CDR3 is TGTGCCAGCAGTTTACGAAGGACTAACTATGGCTACACCTTC. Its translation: CASSLRRTNYGYTF.

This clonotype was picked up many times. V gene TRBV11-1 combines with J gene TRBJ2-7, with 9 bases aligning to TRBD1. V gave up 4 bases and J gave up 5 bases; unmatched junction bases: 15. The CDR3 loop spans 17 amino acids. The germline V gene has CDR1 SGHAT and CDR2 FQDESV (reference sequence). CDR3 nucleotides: TGTGCCAGCAGCTCTTCCCTACGGGGGACAGGGATGAACGAGCAGTACTTC. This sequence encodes CASSSSLRGTGMNEQYF.

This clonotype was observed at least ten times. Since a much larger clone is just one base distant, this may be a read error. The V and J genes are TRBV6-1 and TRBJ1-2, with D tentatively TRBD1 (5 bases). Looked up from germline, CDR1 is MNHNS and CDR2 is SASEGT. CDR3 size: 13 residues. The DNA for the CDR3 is TGTGCCAGCACGTCAGGGAGAGGCTATGGCTGCACCTTC. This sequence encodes CASTSGRGYGCTF.

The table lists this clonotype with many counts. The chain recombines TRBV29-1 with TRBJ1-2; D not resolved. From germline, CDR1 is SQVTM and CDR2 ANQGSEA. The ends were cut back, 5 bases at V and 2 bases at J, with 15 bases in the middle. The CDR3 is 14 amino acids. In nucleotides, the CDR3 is TGCAGCGTTACCTCCGCTACAGCCAACTATGGCTACACCTTC. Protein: CSVTSATANYGYTF.

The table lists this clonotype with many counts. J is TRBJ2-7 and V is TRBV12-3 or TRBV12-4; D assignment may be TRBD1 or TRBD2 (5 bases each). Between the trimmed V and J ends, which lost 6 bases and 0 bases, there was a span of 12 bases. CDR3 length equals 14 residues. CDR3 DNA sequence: TGTGCCAGCAGCGAGGGACCGCCCTCCTACGAGCAGTACTTC. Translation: CASSEGPPSYEQYF.

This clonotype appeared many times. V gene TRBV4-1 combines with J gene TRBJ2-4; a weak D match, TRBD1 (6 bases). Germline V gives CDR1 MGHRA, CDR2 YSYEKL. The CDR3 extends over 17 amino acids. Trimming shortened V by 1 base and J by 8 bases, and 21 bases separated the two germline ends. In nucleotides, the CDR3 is TGCGCCAGCAGCCAAGCCTGGCAGGGACAACTTTTGCACATTCAGTACTTC. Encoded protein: CASSQAWQGQLLHIQYF.

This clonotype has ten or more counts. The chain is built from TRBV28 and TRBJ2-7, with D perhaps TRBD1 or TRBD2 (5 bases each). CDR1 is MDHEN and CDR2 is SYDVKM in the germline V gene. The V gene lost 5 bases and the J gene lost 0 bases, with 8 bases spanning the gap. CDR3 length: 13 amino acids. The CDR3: CASSPGSSYEQYF. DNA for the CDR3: TGTGCCAGCAGTCCAGGGAGCTCCTACGAGCAGTACTTC.